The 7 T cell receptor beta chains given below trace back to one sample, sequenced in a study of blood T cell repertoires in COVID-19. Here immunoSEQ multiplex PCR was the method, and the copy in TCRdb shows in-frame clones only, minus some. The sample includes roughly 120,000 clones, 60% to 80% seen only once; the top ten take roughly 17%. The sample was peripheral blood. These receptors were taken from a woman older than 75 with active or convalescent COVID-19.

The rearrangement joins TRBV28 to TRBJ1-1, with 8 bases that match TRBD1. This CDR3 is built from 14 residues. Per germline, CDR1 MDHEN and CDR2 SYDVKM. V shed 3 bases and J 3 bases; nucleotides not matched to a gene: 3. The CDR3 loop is CASSLAQGDTEAFF. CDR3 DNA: TGTGCCAGCAGTTTGGCACAGGGGGACACTGAAGCTTTCTTT.

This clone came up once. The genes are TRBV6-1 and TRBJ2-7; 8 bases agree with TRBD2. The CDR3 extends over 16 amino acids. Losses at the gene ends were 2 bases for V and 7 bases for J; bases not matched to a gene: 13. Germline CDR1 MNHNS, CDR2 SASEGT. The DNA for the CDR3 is TGTGCCAGCAGTGAACAGGCGGGAGGTCTCTTTATTGAGCAGTACTTC. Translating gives CASSEQAGGLFIEQYF.

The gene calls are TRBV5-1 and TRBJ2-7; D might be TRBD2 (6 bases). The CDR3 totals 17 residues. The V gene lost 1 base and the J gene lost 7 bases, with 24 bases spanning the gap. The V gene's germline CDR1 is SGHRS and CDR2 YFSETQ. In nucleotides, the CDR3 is TGCGCCAGCAGCTTGCACCCCAGGGACTTACCCGGGGGAGAGCAGTACTTC. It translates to CASSLHPRDLPGGEQYF. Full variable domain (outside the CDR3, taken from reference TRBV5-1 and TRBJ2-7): KAGVTQTPRYLIKTRGQQVTLSCSPISGHRSVSWYQQTPGQGLQFLFEYFSETQRNKGNFPGRFSGRQFSNSRSEMNVSTLELGDSALYLCASSLHPRDLPGGEQYFGPGTRLTVT.

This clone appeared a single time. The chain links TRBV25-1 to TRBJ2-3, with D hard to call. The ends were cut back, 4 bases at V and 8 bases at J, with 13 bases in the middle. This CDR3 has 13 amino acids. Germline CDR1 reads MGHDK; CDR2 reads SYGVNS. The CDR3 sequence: CASSGVSTGTQYF. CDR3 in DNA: TGTGCCAGCAGTGGAGTCTCGACGGGTACGCAGTATTTT.

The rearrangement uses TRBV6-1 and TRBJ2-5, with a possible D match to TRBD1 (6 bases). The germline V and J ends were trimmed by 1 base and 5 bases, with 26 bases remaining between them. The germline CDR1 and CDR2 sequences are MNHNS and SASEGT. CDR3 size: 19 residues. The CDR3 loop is CASSEGQFSGVASRETQYF. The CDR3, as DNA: TGTGCCAGCAGTGAAGGCCAATTCTCAGGGGTTGCAAGCCGGGAGACCCAGTACTTC.

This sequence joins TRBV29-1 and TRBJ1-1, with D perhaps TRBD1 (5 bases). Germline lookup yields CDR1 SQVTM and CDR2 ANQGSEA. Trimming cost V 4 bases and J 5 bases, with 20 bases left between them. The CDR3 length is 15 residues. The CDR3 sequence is CSVGGPGRFGTEAFF. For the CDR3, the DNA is TGCAGCGTTGGGGGCCCAGGGCGGTTTGGGACTGAAGCTTTCTTT.

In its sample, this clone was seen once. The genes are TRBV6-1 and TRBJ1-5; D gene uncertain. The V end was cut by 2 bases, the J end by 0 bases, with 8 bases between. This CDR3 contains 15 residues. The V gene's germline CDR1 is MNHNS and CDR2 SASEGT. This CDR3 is CASSEYRHSNQPQHF. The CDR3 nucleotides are TGTGCCAGCAGTGAATACAGACATAGCAATCAGCCCCAGCATTTT.